The entry that follows covers one T cell receptor (beta chain) sequence. This clone's antigen is unknown. Qualities for individual bases were not recorded, and no much larger clone is one base off. The CDR3 regions of human TCRbeta chains were analyzed by immunosequencing. Concerning the study's data processing: TCRs in the repertoires were matched against a reference library of SARS-CoV-2-specific TCRs that had been generated with the MIRA antigen-specificity platform. Breadth was defined as the fraction of unique TCRs that were SARS-CoV-2-associated, and depth was defined as the fraction of total T cells that were SARS-CoV-2-associated. Using the MIRA data, each spike-specific TCR was mapped to the spike region that the TCR reacts to and placed in a CD4 or CD8 class. Log10-transformed breadth and depth values were compared by one-way ANOVA with Sidak's multiple comparisons tests. Not all clones reach the TCRdb copy of this immuneACCESS table, which keeps in-frame sequences only. Checked studies attribute under half of the gap to unresolved V genes and leave the rest unexplained. D and trimming were read from the DNA, whereas the V and J calls and clone size are those reported in that table. For this sample the table gives approximately 140,000 clones, of which roughly nine tenths were detected only once. 7.5% of the sample rests with the top ten.

The sample comes from a study of T cell responses to AZD1222 COVID-19 vaccine (TCRdb year 2021). Describing the broader study: A total of about 240 trial participants underwent TCR sequencing, of whom some 210 received two doses of AZD1222 and 26 received two doses of the MenACWY control vaccine. Trial participants were enrolled by age into subgroups of 18-55, 56-69 and 70-plus years, and about 150, 27 and 61 TCR-sequenced participants, respectively, were included in these subgroups.

The junction shows trimming of 6 bases on V and 4 bases on J, and the gene matches do not reach 9 bases of it. The CDR3 holds 14 amino acids from the cysteine to the phenylalanine. Kept here is only the CDR3 DNA, which spans 42 bases and is read in frame from base 1. In the germline V gene, CDR1 corresponds to SQVTM and CDR2 to ANQGSEA. What this sample's time point label stands for: about 28 days (+/-7) after the second vaccine dose. The label giving this sample's treatment or condition can be read as: meningococcal conjugate vaccine given as trial control. Vaccinee samples came from UK trials COV001 and COV002, including a single-blind randomized controlled phase 2/3 trial of AZD1222 (ChAdOx1 nCoV-19) in healthy adults. For TCRbeta chain sequencing, PBMC samples from trial participants were taken at day 0 and at day 28 after the second dose. Summary of the overall study and its limitations: Reportedly, almost half of the unique spike-specific TCRs recognized epitopes lying outside the regions that are mutated in the B.1.351 and B.1.1.7 variants. Participants were mostly white British and included more females than males, and it was suggested by the authors that clonal diversity may have been underestimated. After two AZD1222 doses, both the breadth and the depth of spike-specific TCRs were significantly higher than at day 0 and than in MenACWY recipients. In the small 56-69-year group, the increase in depth fell short of significance, most likely because of low power. Conclusions about previously exposed vaccinees are limited, since just five to seven AZD1222 recipients were seropositive for SARS-CoV-2 at baseline. The whole spike protein was spanned by vaccine-associated CD4 TCRs, and dominant responses were seen in regions 160-218 and 743-854. Because no samples from the day 14 peak response were available, repertoires could be characterized only after the peak T cell response.

The V and J segments used are TRBV29-1 and TRBJ1-2; 9 central bases correspond to TRBD1. This clonotype was sampled from an adult who received the MenACWY meningococcal vaccine as a control. Here the sequenced sample was peripheral blood, taken 28 days after the second dose of the MenACWY control vaccine. The CDR3 amino acid sequence is: CSVPQGARLYGYTF. The bases are TGCAGCGTACCACAGGGGGCTCGACTCTATGGCTACACCTTC.